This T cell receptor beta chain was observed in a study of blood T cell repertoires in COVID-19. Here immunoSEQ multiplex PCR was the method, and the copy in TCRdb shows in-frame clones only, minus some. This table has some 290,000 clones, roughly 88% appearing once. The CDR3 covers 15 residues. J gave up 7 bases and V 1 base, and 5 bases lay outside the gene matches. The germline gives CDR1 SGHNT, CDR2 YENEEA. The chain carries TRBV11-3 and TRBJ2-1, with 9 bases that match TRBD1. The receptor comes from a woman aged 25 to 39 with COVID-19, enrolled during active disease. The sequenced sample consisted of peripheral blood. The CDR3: CASSLADRGLNEQFF. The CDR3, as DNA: TGTGCCAGCAGCTTAGCGGACAGGGGTTTGAATGAGCAGTTCTTC.